The 10 T cell receptor beta chains below come from one sample, sequenced in a study of blood T cell repertoires in COVID-19 (TCRdb year 2020). Library method: the immunoSEQ multiplex PCR assay. In TCRdb, the immuneACCESS table is reduced to in-frame sequences with V and J assigned. These tables do not hold every clone; where another copy was compared, an unresolved V gene accounts for under half, and the others remain unexplained. The sample table records some 170,000 clones; roughly 90% of these occur just once. The top ten hold 0.95% to 1.5% of the sample. The source material was PBMCs or T cells enriched from blood (not recorded which). Every receptor here comes from a human donor with acute COVID-19. The donor label of this sample is uncertain.

The chain is built from TRBV18 and TRBJ1-3, with a weak D call TRBD1 (6 bases). The germline V gene encodes CDR1 KGHSH and CDR2 LQKENI. This CDR3 is 17 amino acids long. V lost 4 bases to trimming and J lost 6 bases, with 22 bases between them. The CDR3 reads CASSLEQGREFVNTIYF. CDR3 nucleotides: TGTGCCAGCTCACTTGAACAGGGAAGGGAGTTTGTAAACACCATATATTTT.

This chain links TRBV5-4 with TRBJ2-7; the D is unclear. This CDR3 has 14 residues. V lost 2 bases to trimming and J lost 0 bases, with 9 bases between them. The germline gives CDR1 SGHNT, CDR2 YYREEE (reference sequence). Here the CDR3 DNA reads TGTGCCAGCAGCTTCCCAGGCACCTCCTACGAGCAGTACTTC. It is translated as CASSFPGTSYEQYF.

V gene TRBV7-6 combines with J gene TRBJ1-1; 11 positions agree with TRBD1. This CDR3 region has 14 residues. CDR1 is SGHVS and CDR2 is FNYEAQ in the germline V gene. V shed 5 bases and J 5 bases; nucleotides not matched to a gene: 4. DNA of the CDR3: TGTGCCAGCAGCGGACAGGGGGCGGGAACTGAAGCTTTCTTT. It yields the protein CASSGQGAGTEAFF.

This chain joins TRBV6-6 and TRBJ2-2, with a weak D call TRBD1 (5 bases). The CDR3 length is 15 residues. Trimming left V 0 bases short and J 4 bases short, with 9 bases between. The germline gives CDR1 MNHNY, CDR2 SVGAGI (reference sequence). CDR3 bases: TGTGCCAGCAGTTACTCCAGGGATAGCACCGGGGAGCTGTTTTTT. Translation gives CASSYSRDSTGELFF.

The V call is TRBV5-1, the J call TRBJ2-1, with 10 nucleotides matching TRBD1. Germline CDR1 and CDR2: SGHRS and YFSETQ. The CDR3 sequence is 16 residues long. V shed 4 bases, J shed 7 bases, and the junction held 11 bases outside the gene matches. The CDR3 nucleotides are TGCGCCAGCAGCACGTTAGGACAGGGGGTCTTAAATGAGCAGTTCTTC. It translates to CASSTLGQGVLNEQFF. Full variable domain (outside the CDR3, taken from reference TRBV5-1 and TRBJ2-1): KAGVTQTPRYLIKTRGQQVTLSCSPISGHRSVSWYQQTPGQGLQFLFEYFSETQRNKGNFPGRFSGRQFSNSRSEMNVSTLELGDSALYLCASSTLGQGVLNEQFFGPGTRLTVL.

This clone was seen a handful of times. The V call is TRBV29-1, the J call TRBJ1-1; 9 bases align to TRBD1. In germline, CDR1 is SQVTM, CDR2 ANQGSEA. The CDR3 length is 13 residues. The CDR3 sequence is CRSSQGANTEAFF. DNA of the CDR3: TGCAGGTCATCACAGGGGGCTAACACTGAAGCTTTCTTT.

V is TRBV19 and J is TRBJ1-5; the D gene is possibly TRBD1 (5 bases). The V gene lost 8 bases and the J gene lost 5 bases, with 13 bases spanning the gap. Germline values: CDR1 LNHDA, CDR2 SQIVND (reference sequence). CDR3 size: 13 residues. This chain's CDR3 is CASGPGPDQPQHF. DNA for the CDR3: TGTGCCAGTGGGCCAGGGCCGGATCAGCCCCAGCATTTT.

The V call is TRBV5-1, the J call TRBJ1-2; the D gene is possibly TRBD1 (6 bases). V lost 4 bases to trimming and J lost 4 bases, with 17 bases between them. Per germline, CDR1 SGHRS and CDR2 YFSETQ. The CDR3 extends over 15 amino acids. DNA for the CDR3: TGCGCCAGCAGCGGGGGCATCGGGCGCGGCTATGGCTACACCTTC. This gives the protein CASSGGIGRGYGYTF.

In nucleotides, the CDR3 is TGCGCCAGCAGCTTGGGCCGGGTAGCGGGGAGTCGATACGAGCAGTACTTC. Its translation is CASSLGRVAGSRYEQYF. V and J are TRBV5-1 and TRBJ2-7, with 8 bases matching TRBD2. The CDR3 loop spans 17 amino acids. The V segment lost 0 bases and the J segment 4 bases; nucleotides outside the gene matches: 12. In germline, CDR1 is SGHRS, CDR2 YFSETQ.

This chain's CDR3 is CASRLTGFSRETQYF. The CDR3 nucleotides are TGTGCCAGCAGACTCACAGGGTTTTCGCGGGAGACCCAGTACTTC. The chain carries TRBV2 and TRBJ2-5; D is perhaps TRBD1 (6 bases). The CDR3 is made up of 15 amino acids. The germline V gene encodes CDR1 SNHLY and CDR2 FYNNEI. Deletions cut 6 bases from V and 5 bases from J, with 19 bases between.